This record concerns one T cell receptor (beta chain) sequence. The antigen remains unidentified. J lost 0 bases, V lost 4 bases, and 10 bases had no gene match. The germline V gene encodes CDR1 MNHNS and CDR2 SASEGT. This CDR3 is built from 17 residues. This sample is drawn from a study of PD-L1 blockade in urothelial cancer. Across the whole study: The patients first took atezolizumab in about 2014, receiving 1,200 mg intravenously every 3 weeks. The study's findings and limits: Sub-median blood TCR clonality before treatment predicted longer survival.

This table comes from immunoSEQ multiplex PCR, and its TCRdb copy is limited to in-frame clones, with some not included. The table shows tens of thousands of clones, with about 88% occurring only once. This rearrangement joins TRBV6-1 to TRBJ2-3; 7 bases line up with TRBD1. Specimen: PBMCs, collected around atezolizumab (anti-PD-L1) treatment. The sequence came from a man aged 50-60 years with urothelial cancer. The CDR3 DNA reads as TGTGCCAGCAGTGGCCCGGTACAGGGGATTAGCACAGATACGCAGTATTTT. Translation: CASSGPVQGISTDTQYF.